One sample yielded the 26 T cell receptor beta chains listed below, sequenced in a study of monozygotic twins with inflammatory bowel disease. One entry per CDR3 protein, without DNA, is what TCRdb gives after re-calling the 5' RACE reads. This sample's table has around 200,000 distinct CDR3 sequences. Sequencing was done on a sample of blood. Receptors originate from a human donor with ulcerative colitis or Crohn's disease, or a healthy co-twin of an affected twin (not recorded which).

The chain combines TRBV18 with TRBJ2-7. This CDR3 contains 14 residues. Germline CDR1 KGHSH, CDR2 LQKENI. This CDR3 reads CASSPPVLVHEQYF.

This chain joins TRBV12-3 or TRBV12-4 and TRBJ2-5; TCRdb's D gene call, TRBD2, goes unchecked for lack of DNA. The CDR3 extends over 16 amino acids. This CDR3 reads CASSFFGGGGAETQYF.

The chain couples TRBV3-1 to TRBJ2-1; TCRdb's D gene call, TRBD1, goes unchecked for lack of DNA. Germline-derived CDR1 and CDR2 are LGHDT and YNNKEL (reference sequence). The CDR3 sequence is 13 residues long. The CDR3 spells CASSHEQGDEQFF.

The chain joins TRBV5-5 to TRBJ2-1; no DNA is available, so the TRBD1 call from TCRdb remains unchecked. The germline CDR1 and CDR2 sequences are SGHKS and YYEKEE (reference sequence). This CDR3 contains 14 residues. The CDR3 region is CASSLIFTGNEQFF.

The CDR3 loop is CASSPAGVTGNEQFF. The V gene is TRBV5-1, the J gene TRBJ2-1; TCRdb proposes TRBD1, but this gene call is untestable without DNA. The length of the CDR3 is 15 residues. Germline CDR1 is SGHRS and CDR2 is YFSETQ.

The chain uses TRBV20-1 and TRBJ1-6. The CDR3 has 13 residues. Germline-derived CDR1 and CDR2 are DFQATT and SNEGSKA (reference sequence). CDR3 sequence: CSAGPTYNSPLHF.

The chain uses TRBV14 and TRBJ1-1. The CDR3 covers 13 residues. The germline V gene has CDR1 SGHDN and CDR2 FVKESK. This chain's CDR3 is CASSQNMNTEAFF.

V and J are TRBV19 and TRBJ2-3; the D gene TCRdb calls, TRBD2, cannot be checked with no DNA. This CDR3 contains 14 residues. Per the germline V gene, CDR1 is LNHDA and CDR2 is SQIVND (reference sequence). Here the CDR3 reads CASSGTAGWDTQYF.

The genes are TRBV20-1 and TRBJ2-4; TCRdb lists TRBD1, though no DNA is available to test this call. Looked up from germline, CDR1 is DFQATT and CDR2 is SNEGSKA (reference sequence). The CDR3 runs to 13 residues. The CDR3 loop reads CSAREVPGNIQYF.

V usage is TRBV9 and J usage is TRBJ1-2; TCRdb designates TRBD1, a call that cannot be tested without DNA. The CDR3 is 15 amino acids. Germline V gene data show CDR1 as SGDLS and CDR2 as YYNGEE. Here the CDR3 reads CASSVVGTGIDGYTF.

The chain links TRBV5-1 to TRBJ1-4; the TCRdb call, TRBD1, lacks DNA for checking. This CDR3 is built from 16 residues. Germline CDR1 SGHRS, CDR2 YFSETQ. The CDR3 sequence: CASSLGDRAFNEKLFF. Full variable domain (missing parts from reference TRBV5-1 and TRBJ1-4): KAGVTQTPRYLIKTRGQQVTLSCSPISGHRSVSWYQQTPGQGLQFLFEYFSETQRNKGNFPGRFSGRQFSNSRSEMNVSTLELGDSALYLCASSLGDRAFNEKLFFGSGTQLSVL.

This chain joins TRBV5-6 and TRBJ2-5; without DNA, the TCRdb call of TRBD2 cannot be checked. Germline V CDR1 and CDR2: SGHDT, YYEEEE. The CDR3 extends over 14 amino acids. The CDR3 is CASSLSAGRETQYF.

The rearrangement uses TRBV5-1 and TRBJ1-1. This CDR3 spans 13 amino acids. Germline lookup yields CDR1 SGHRS and CDR2 YFSETQ. Here the CDR3 reads CASSHTDPLEAFF.

V is TRBV12-3 or TRBV12-4 and J is TRBJ1-2. The CDR3 consists of 12 residues. The CDR3 reads CASSLSGLGYTF.

The chain couples TRBV19 to TRBJ1-5. This CDR3 contains 16 residues. Germline V CDR1 and CDR2: LNHDA, SQIVND (reference sequence). This CDR3 is CASSSRTLASNQPQHF.

V is TRBV24-1 and J is TRBJ1-2; TCRdb returns TRBD1, unconfirmable since there is no DNA. The length of the CDR3 is 13 residues. CDR1 and CDR2 from the germline V gene are KGHDR and SFDVKD. This CDR3 is CATSDTSGGGYTF.

This chain uses TRBV6-5 with TRBJ2-1; absent DNA, TCRdb's TRBD2 call cannot be checked. The CDR3 length is 13 residues. Germline CDR1 MNHEY, CDR2 SVGAGI. CDR3 residues: CASSRGLAGEQFF.

The V gene is TRBV6-6, the J gene TRBJ1-2. CDR1 and CDR2 (germline): MNHNY, SVGAGI (reference sequence). This CDR3 spans 13 amino acids. CDR3 in amino acids: CASIDTANYGYTF.

This chain uses TRBV5-1 with TRBJ2-2; TCRdb designates TRBD1, a call that cannot be tested without DNA. Germline-derived CDR1 and CDR2 are SGHRS and YFSETQ. The CDR3 contains 15 residues. The CDR3 loop is CASSFTGPNTGELFF.

The V gene is TRBV7-9, the J gene TRBJ1-2. Germline loops: CDR1 SEHNR, CDR2 FQNEAQ (reference sequence). CDR3 length: 13 residues. CDR3 in amino acids: CASGEGFNYGYTF.

This chain joins TRBV5-1 and TRBJ2-1; TCRdb selects TRBD2, and the lack of DNA leaves this call unchecked. There are 14 residues in the CDR3. Germline-derived CDR1 and CDR2 are SGHRS and YFSETQ. The CDR3 sequence: CASSATISNNEQFF. Based on the CDR3 plus reference TRBV5-1 and TRBJ2-1, the full variable domain is KAGVTQTPRYLIKTRGQQVTLSCSPISGHRSVSWYQQTPGQGLQFLFEYFSETQRNKGNFPGRFSGRQFSNSRSEMNVSTLELGDSALYLCASSATISNNEQFFGPGTRLTVL.

V and J are TRBV25-1 and TRBJ1-2. This CDR3 has 13 residues. Germline V gene data show CDR1 as MGHDK and CDR2 as SYGVNS. CDR3 in amino acids: CASSEQGPYGYTF.

This chain connects TRBV18 to TRBJ1-5. CDR1 and CDR2 (germline): KGHSH, LQKENI. This CDR3 is 13 amino acids long. The CDR3 loop is CASSPDSNQPQHF.

V is TRBV29-1 and J is TRBJ2-5. This CDR3 region has 15 residues. Germline lookup yields CDR1 SQVTM and CDR2 ANQGSEA. The CDR3 sequence: CSVVYQSGNEETQYF.

V and J are TRBV7-9 and TRBJ1-2. Germline loops: CDR1 SEHNR, CDR2 FQNEAQ (reference sequence). This CDR3 region has 12 residues. CDR3: CASSLPEDGYTF.

The CDR3 protein is CSASPTGSGNTIYF. This chain connects TRBV20-1 to TRBJ1-3; TCRdb reports TRBD1, a call that lacks DNA to check it against. CDR1 DFQATT and CDR2 SNEGSKA come from the germline V gene (reference sequence). CDR3 length equals 14 residues.